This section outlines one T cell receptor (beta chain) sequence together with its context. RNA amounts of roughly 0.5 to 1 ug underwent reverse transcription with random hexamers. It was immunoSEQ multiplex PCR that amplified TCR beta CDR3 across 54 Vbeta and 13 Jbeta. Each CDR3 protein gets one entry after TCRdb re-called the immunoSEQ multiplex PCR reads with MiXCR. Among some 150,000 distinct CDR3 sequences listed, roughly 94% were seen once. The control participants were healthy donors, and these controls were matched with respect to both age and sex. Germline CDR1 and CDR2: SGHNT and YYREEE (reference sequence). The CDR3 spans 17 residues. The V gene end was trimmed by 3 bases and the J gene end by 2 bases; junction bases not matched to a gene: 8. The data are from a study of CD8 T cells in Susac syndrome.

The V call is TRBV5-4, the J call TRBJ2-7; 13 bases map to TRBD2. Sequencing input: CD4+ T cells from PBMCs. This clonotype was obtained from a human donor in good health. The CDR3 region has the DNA TGTGCCAGCAGCTGGACTAGCGGGAGCCATGAAACCTACGAGCAGTACTTC. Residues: CASSWTSGSHETYEQYF.